These 10 T cell receptor beta chains originate from one sample sequenced in a study of monozygotic twins with inflammatory bowel disease. TCRdb reprocessed the 5' RACE reads and keeps a single row for each CDR3 protein, giving no DNA. This table lists more than 75,000 distinct CDR3 sequences. Sequencing was performed on blood. These TCRs come from a human donor with ulcerative colitis or Crohn's disease, or a healthy co-twin of an affected twin (not recorded which).

The chain combines TRBV6-5 with TRBJ1-1. The CDR3 covers 12 residues. Germline V CDR1 and CDR2: MNHEY, SVGAGI. This CDR3 reads CASSYKGTEAFF.

The chain has TRBV7-2 and TRBJ2-5; checking the TCRdb D call of TRBD2 is not possible without DNA. This CDR3 has 17 amino acids. Germline V gene data show CDR1 as SGHTA and CDR2 as FQGNSA. CDR3 protein: CASSLGFTSGAQETQYF.

V gene TRBV20-1 combines with J gene TRBJ2-7; TCRdb selects TRBD2, and the lack of DNA leaves this call unchecked. Germline-derived CDR1 and CDR2 are DFQATT and SNEGSKA (reference sequence). The CDR3 consists of 16 residues. The CDR3 is CSAKGLAGAEVYEQYF.

The V call is TRBV5-1, the J call TRBJ1-1; the D call from TCRdb, TRBD1, cannot be confirmed without DNA. The CDR3 sequence is 15 residues long. Germline lookup yields CDR1 SGHRS and CDR2 YFSETQ. This chain's CDR3 is CASSLSDDRNTEAFF.

The chain couples TRBV18 to TRBJ2-2. Germline loops: CDR1 KGHSH, CDR2 LQKENI. The CDR3 covers 15 residues. CDR3 region: CASSYYKDNTGELFF.

V gene TRBV5-1 combines with J gene TRBJ2-1; TCRdb reports TRBD2, a call that lacks DNA to check it against. This CDR3 is 14 amino acids long. Germline V gene sequence: CDR1 SGHRS, CDR2 YFSETQ. The CDR3 reads CASSPGGVYNEQFF.

The genes are TRBV2 and TRBJ1-6. The CDR3 has 11 residues. Germline assignment: CDR1 SNHLY and CDR2 FYNNEI. CDR3: CASSEDWPLHF.

V is TRBV9 and J is TRBJ2-1; TCRdb selects TRBD2, and the lack of DNA leaves this call unchecked. The CDR3 consists of 15 residues. The V gene's germline CDR1 is SGDLS and CDR2 YYNGEE. The CDR3 is CASSPRTSGVYEQFF. The whole variable domain, filled in from reference TRBV9 and TRBJ2-1, reads DSGVTQTPKHLITATGQRVTLRCSPRSGDLSVYWYQQSLDQGLQFLIQYYNGEERAKGNILERFSAQQFPDLHSELNLSSLELGDSALYFCASSPRTSGVYEQFFGPGTRLTVL.

This chain joins TRBV29-1 and TRBJ1-2. This CDR3 contains 12 residues. Germline V gene lookup returns CDR1 SQVTM and CDR2 ANQGSEA. CDR3 region: CSVTGTVYGYTF.

This sequence joins TRBV5-6 and TRBJ1-1. Germline lookup yields CDR1 SGHDT and CDR2 YYEEEE. This CDR3 region has 15 residues. The CDR3 loop reads CASSGEAPLNTEAFF.